These T cell receptor beta chains were read from a single sample in a study of cytomegalovirus exposure and HLA in healthy donors. The method was immunoSEQ multiplex PCR; TCRdb's version includes in-frame clones alone and lacks a portion of them. This table holds approximately 170,000 clones, around four fifths found once. Specimen: PBMCs. These receptor sequences come from a man aged 30-40 years in good health and CMV-seropositive. Each CDR3 is given without its conserved first and last residue. Fields, in order: J gene, V gene, CDR3 protein.

TRBJ2-5	TRBV9	ASSVEDGRGDETQY
TRBJ2-7	TRBV4-1	ASSQGTAISYEQY
TRBJ2-7	TRBV19	ASSIRSGDTYEQY
TRBJ1-4	TRBV6-5	ASSYINNEKLF
TRBJ2-7	TRBV13	ASSLGSRKSSYEQY
TRBJ2-5	TRBV16	ASSQSATSGGNQETQY
TRBJ2-7	TRBV9	ASSVASAFGEQY
TRBJ1-2	TRBV6-5	ASSYPGESYGYT
TRBJ1-4	TRBV4-3	ASSPRTGGREKLF
TRBJ2-1	TRBV27	ASRPGQEANEQF
TRBJ2-5	TRBV29-1	SVAGRNQETQY
TRBJ2-3	TRBV27	ASTSPGTGVRTDTQY
TRBJ2-7	TRBV18	ASSPLQGDSYEQY
TRBJ2-7	TRBV4-3	ASSQDRTGLAYEQY
TRBJ1-2	TRBV2	ASRNRTGGYGYT
TRBJ1-1	TRBV5-1	ASSVTPQGRNTEAF
TRBJ1-4	TRBV12-5	ASGFSGQRLEKLF
TRBJ2-2	TRBV6-4	ASSETSTGELF
TRBJ2-3	TRBV5-1	ASSLVADTDTQY
TRBJ2-7	TRBV6-1	ASSETPYEQY
TRBJ2-7	TRBV5-4	ASSLHQGALDEQY
TRBJ2-7	TRBV7-9	ASSAGLVYEQY
TRBJ2-3	TRBV13	ASSLRSSTDTQY
TRBJ1-5	TRBV4-3	ASSQGTGEVGNQPQH
TRBJ1-2	TRBV7-3	ASSLSSGSGYT
TRBJ2-1	TRBV4-2	ASSQTVGRRGAESSYNEQF
TRBJ1-3	TRBV4-1	ASSQDPRAYSGNTIY
TRBJ1-2	TRBV5-1	ASSSPGTGDGYT
TRBJ2-7	TRBV9	ASSVADRGSAEQY
TRBJ2-3	TRBV9	ASSVAGADTQY
TRBJ2-7	TRBV18	ASSPGGGINEQY
TRBJ2-7	TRBV6-5	ASSYMGRGVLGEQY
TRBJ2-5	TRBV30	AWTSRGRAETQY
TRBJ1-2	TRBV6-5	ASTTGGSYGYT
TRBJ2-1	TRBV19	ASSIGGLGNEQF
TRBJ2-2	TRBV30	AWSVGAGGAGLF
TRBJ2-1	TRBV6-4	ASSDGGGAGNEQF
TRBJ1-2	TRBV7-8	ASSLAGGPFWYGYT
TRBJ1-1	TRBV5-6	ASSWVLTKAEAF
TRBJ2-2	TRBV7-9	ASLKSVGIAGELF
TRBJ2-3	TRBV27	ASSPGGSTDTQY
TRBJ1-4	TRBV13	ASRPTTREKLF
TRBJ2-5	TRBV9	ASSASGGGPGETQY